Included here is one T cell receptor beta chain sequence, with context. Its antigen is unidentified. Method: immunoSEQ multiplex PCR; TCRdb's copy keeps in-frame clones and lacks some. The profile shows millions of clones, about 92% of them singletons. Terminally differentiated effector memory CD45RA+ cells were excluded by CCR7 positive selection of CD45RO-negative cells. All donors qualified as healthy HIV-negative adults and had experienced no recent acute infections or vaccinations. This sample is drawn from a study of shared clonotypes between healthy human individuals. Study summary: Three CD4 naive, three CD4 memory, two CD8 naive and one CD8 memory plate were used per donor.

Findings and limits, study-wide: Researchers found naive subsets generally carried larger estimated richness than memory subsets. Sequencing depth was expected to influence donor clonotype sharing.

The source is a man aged 18 to 29 in good health. Some clones in this sample may be carry-over from other donors' samples. Material: naive CD8+ T cells from PBMCs.

CDR3 DNA: TGTGCCACCAGCCCGAGGATGTCGAACACTGAAGCTTTCTTT. Translation: CATSPRMSNTEAFF. The chain links TRBV15 to TRBJ1-1; the D is unclear. Germline values: CDR1 LNHNV, CDR2 YYDKDF (reference sequence). Trimming pared 5 bases from V and 1 base from J, leaving 11 bases between. The CDR3 has 14 residues.